Listed here are 3 T cell receptor beta chains from one sample, sequenced in a study of tumor-infiltrating lymphocytes in localized non-small cell lung cancer. Here immunoSEQ multiplex PCR was the method, and the copy in TCRdb shows in-frame clones only, minus some. The table shows 5,500 to 8,000 clones, with 71% occurring only once. Sequencing was carried out using lung tumor tissue. The receptors here all came from a human donor with non-small cell lung cancer.

The rearrangement uses TRBV12-5 and TRBJ2-5; TRBD1 matches at 9 bases. The V gene's germline CDR1 is LGHNT and CDR2 FRNRAP. This CDR3 spans 22 amino acids. V shed 6 bases and J 1 base; nucleotides not matched to a gene: 27. CDR3 in amino acids: CASGRDTYGGTGPIDPQETQYF. The CDR3 DNA reads as TGTGCTAGTGGACGTGATACGTACGGAGGGACAGGGCCCATCGACCCCCAAGAGACCCAGTACTTC.

The CDR3: CATGIAGGNKETQYF. CDR3 nucleotides: TGTGCCACCGGGATAGCGGGGGGAAATAAAGAGACCCAGTACTTC. V is TRBV15 and J is TRBJ2-5; 10 positions agree with TRBD2. In germline, CDR1 is LNHNV, CDR2 YYDKDF (reference sequence). The CDR3 has 15 residues. Trimming at V came to 8 bases and at J to 3 bases, leaving 9 bases not matched to a gene.

The chain uses TRBV7-6 and TRBJ1-2; tentative D call: TRBD1 (5 bases). CDR3 length: 12 residues. The V gene lost 5 bases and the J gene lost 6 bases, with 10 bases spanning the gap. Germline V gives CDR1 SGHVS, CDR2 FNYEAQ. The CDR3 bases are TGTGCCAGCAGCGGAGGGGCGGATGGCTACACCTTC. Amino acids: CASSGGADGYTF.